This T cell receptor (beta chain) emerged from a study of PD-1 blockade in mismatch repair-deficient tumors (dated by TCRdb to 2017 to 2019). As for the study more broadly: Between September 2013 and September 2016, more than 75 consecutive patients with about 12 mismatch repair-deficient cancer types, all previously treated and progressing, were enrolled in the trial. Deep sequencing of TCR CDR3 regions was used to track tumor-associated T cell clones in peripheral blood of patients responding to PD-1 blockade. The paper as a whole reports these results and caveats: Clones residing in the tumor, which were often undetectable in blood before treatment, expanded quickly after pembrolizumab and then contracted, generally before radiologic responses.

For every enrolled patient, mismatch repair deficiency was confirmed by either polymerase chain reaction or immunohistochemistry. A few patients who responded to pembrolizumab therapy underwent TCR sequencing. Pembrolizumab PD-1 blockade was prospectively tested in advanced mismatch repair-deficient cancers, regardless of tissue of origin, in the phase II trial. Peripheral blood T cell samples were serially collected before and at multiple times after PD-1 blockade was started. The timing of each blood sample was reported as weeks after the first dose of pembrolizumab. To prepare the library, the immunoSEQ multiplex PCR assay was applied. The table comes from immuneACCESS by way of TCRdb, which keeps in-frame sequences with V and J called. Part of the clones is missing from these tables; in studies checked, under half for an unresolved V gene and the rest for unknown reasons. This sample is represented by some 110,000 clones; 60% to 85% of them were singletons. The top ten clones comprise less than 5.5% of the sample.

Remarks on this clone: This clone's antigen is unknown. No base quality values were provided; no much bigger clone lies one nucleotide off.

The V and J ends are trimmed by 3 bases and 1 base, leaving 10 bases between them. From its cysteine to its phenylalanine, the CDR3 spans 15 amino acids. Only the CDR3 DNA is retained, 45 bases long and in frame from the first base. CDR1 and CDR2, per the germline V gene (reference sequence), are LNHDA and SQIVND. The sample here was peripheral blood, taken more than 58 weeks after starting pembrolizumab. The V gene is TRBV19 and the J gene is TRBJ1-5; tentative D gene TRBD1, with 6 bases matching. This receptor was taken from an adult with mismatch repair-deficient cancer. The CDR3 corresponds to CASSMAGGSNQPQHF. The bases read TGTGCCAGTAGTATGGCGGGGGGCAGCAATCAGCCCCAGCATTTT.